This TCR beta chain was recovered during a study of cytomegalovirus exposure and HLA in healthy donors. Study context: The study's early data release held roughly 90 million unique TCRs from HLA-typed donors. General observations from the study: Reportedly, fewer N-insertions than the roughly 700-donor mean appeared in an Asian-associated ancestry cluster in a later analysis. Across HLA loci, a later analysis found differing TCR association rates, with DRB1 most and HLA-C fewest.

Amplification used 60 Vbeta primers and 13 Jbeta primers. Data came from immunoSEQ multiplex PCR; TCRdb stores just in-frame clones and leaves some out. This repertoire shows about 180,000 clones, about 85% found once; its top ten account for about 1.3%. The V end lost 5 bases, the J end lost 3 bases, and 17 bases lay between the germline ends. This CDR3 contains 15 residues. CDR1 and CDR2 from the germline V gene are SGHVS and FQNEAQ. Regarding this clone: Its antigen is still unknown.

V gene TRBV7-8 combines with J gene TRBJ2-7; D is perhaps TRBD1 (5 bases). The receptor was derived from a girl aged 5-17 years in good health and CMV-seropositive. The sequencing input was PBMCs. This CDR3 reads CASSQGQQIFYEQYF. The DNA for the CDR3 is TGTGCCAGCAGCCAGGGCCAACAGATATTCTACGAGCAGTACTTC.